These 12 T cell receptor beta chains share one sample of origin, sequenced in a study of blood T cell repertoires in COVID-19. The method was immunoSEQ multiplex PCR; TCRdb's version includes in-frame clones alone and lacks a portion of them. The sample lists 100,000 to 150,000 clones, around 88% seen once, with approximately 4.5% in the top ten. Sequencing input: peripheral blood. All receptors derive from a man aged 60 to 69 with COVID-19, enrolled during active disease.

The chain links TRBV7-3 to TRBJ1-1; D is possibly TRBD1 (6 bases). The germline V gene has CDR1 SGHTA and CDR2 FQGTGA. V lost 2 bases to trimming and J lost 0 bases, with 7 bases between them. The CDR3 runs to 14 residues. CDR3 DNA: TGTGCCAGCAGCTTACAGGGGATGAACACTGAAGCTTTCTTT. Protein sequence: CASSLQGMNTEAFF.

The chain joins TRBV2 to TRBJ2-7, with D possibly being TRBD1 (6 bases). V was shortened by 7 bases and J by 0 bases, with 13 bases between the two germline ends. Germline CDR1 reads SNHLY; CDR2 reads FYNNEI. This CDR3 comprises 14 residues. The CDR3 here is CASMAGVFSYEQYF. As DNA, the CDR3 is TGTGCCAGCATGGCAGGGGTCTTCTCCTACGAGCAGTACTTC.

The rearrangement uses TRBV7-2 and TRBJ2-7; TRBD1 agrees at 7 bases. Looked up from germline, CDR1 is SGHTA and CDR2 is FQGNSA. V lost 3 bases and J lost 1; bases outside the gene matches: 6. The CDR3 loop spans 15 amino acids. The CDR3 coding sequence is TGTGCCAGCAGCTTGACAGGGTTGAAGTCCTACGAGCAGTACTTC. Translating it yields CASSLTGLKSYEQYF.

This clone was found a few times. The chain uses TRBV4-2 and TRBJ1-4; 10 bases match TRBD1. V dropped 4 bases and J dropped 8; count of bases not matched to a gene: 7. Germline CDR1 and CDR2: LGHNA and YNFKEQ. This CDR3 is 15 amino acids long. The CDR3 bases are TGTGCCAGCAGCCCCGGGACAGGGGATGGGGAAAAACTGTTTTTT. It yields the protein CASSPGTGDGEKLFF.

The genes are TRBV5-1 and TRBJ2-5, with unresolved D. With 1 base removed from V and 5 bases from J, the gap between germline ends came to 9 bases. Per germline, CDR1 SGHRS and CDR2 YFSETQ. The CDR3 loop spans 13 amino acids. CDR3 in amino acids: CASSLNQDETQYF. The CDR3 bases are TGCGCCAGCAGCTTGAACCAGGATGAGACCCAGTACTTC. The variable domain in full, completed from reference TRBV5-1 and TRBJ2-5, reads KAGVTQTPRYLIKTRGQQVTLSCSPISGHRSVSWYQQTPGQGLQFLFEYFSETQRNKGNFPGRFSGRQFSNSRSEMNVSTLELGDSALYLCASSLNQDETQYFGPGTRLLVL.

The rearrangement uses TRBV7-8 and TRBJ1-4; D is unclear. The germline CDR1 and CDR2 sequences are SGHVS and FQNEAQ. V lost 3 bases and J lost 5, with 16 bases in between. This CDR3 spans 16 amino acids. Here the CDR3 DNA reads TGTGCCAGCAGCTTCAGTGGAGGCAACTTGAATGAAAAACTGTTTTTT. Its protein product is CASSFSGGNLNEKLFF.

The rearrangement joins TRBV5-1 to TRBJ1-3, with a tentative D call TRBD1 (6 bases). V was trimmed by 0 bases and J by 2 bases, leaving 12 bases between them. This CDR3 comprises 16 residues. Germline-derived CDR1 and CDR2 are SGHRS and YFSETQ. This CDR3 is CASSLVSGAAGNTIYF. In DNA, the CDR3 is TGCGCCAGCAGCTTGGTATCAGGGGCGGCTGGAAACACCATATATTTT.

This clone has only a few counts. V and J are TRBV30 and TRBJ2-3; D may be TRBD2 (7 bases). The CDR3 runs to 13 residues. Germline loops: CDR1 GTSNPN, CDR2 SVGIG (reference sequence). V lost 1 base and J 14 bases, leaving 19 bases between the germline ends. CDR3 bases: TGTGCCTGGAGTGATCTACCGCGGGGGCACGGGTATTTT. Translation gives CAWSDLPRGHGYF.

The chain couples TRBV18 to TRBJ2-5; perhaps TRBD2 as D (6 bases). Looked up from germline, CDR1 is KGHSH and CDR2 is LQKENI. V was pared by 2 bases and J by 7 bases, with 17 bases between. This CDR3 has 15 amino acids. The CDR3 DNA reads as TGTGCCAGCTCACCAGCTCCGGGGGATATGGGGACCCAGTACTTC. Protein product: CASSPAPGDMGTQYF.

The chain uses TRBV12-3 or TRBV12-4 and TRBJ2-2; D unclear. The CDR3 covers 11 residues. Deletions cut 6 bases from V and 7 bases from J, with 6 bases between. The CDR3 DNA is TGTGCCAGCAGCTTTAGCGGGGAGCTGTTTTTT. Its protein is CASSFSGELFF.

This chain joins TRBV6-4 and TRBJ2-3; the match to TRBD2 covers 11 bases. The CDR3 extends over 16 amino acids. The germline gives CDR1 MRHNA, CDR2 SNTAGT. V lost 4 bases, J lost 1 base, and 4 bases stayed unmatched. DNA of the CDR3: TGTGCCAGCAGTGGCTTTAGCGGGGGGGGCACAGATACGCAGTATTTT. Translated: CASSGFSGGGTDTQYF.

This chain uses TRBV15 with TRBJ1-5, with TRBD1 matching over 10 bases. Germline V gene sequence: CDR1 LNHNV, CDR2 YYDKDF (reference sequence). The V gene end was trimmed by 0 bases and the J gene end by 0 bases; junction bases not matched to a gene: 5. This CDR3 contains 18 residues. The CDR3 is CATSRDRTGGGSNQPQHF. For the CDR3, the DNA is TGTGCCACCAGCAGAGATCGGACAGGGGGGGGTAGCAATCAGCCCCAGCATTTT.